This T cell receptor (beta chain) is drawn from a study of shared clonotypes between healthy human individuals. Trimming took 4 bases from V and 8 from J; bases not matched to a gene: 13. Looked up from germline, CDR1 is ENHRY and CDR2 is SYGVKD. The CDR3 covers 17 residues. Genomic DNA for unsorted samples, which was extracted with the QIAamp DNA Blood Mini kit, came from some 100 million PBMCs. Measured with immunoSEQ multiplex PCR; TCRdb has only the in-frame clones, and not every one. Of more than 450,000 clones in the sample, approximately 79% were seen once. The clonotype was recovered from a woman aged 40 to 50 in good health. Some clones in this sample may be carry-over from other donors' samples. This chain joins TRBV10-3 and TRBJ2-1, with 11 bases identical to TRBD2. The sequencing input was PBMCs. CDR3 amino acids: CAISARGTSGRGDEQFF. The CDR3 DNA reads TGTGCCATCAGTGCCCGAGGGACTAGCGGCCGGGGCGATGAGCAGTTCTTC.